These 11 T cell receptor beta chains came from one sample sequenced in a study of cytomegalovirus exposure and HLA in healthy donors. Primers for the PCR totalled 60 Vbeta and 13 Jbeta. TCRdb's table, derived via immunoSEQ multiplex PCR, lists solely in-frame clones and lacks some. The sample has more than 140,000 clones, over 60% seen once; the top ten hold roughly 3.1%. Material: PBMCs. These receptors were collected from a woman aged 25 to 45 in good health and CMV-seropositive.

This clone came up a few times. The chain carries TRBV9 and TRBJ1-1; D perhaps matches TRBD1 (5 bases). Trimming took off 0 bases at V and 5 bases at J, with 11 bases between the two ends. This CDR3 region has 14 residues. The V gene's germline CDR1 is SGDLS and CDR2 YYNGEE. CDR3 nucleotide sequence: TGTGCCAGCAGCGTAGAGTACTCAGGGACTGAAGCTTTCTTT. Amino acid sequence: CASSVEYSGTEAFF.

This chain uses TRBV6-6 with TRBJ2-1, with a tentative D call TRBD1 (6 bases). Per the germline V gene, CDR1 is MNHNY and CDR2 is SVGAGI (reference sequence). The V end lost 6 bases, the J end lost 14 bases, and 17 bases lay between the germline ends. This CDR3 is built from 12 residues. As DNA, the CDR3 is TGTGCCAGCAGCCTTCCGACAGGTGAAAAGTTCTTC. This codes for CASSLPTGEKFF.

Details on this clone: The germline gene is not matched at one end of the junction; a read error may be the cause. The V and J genes are TRBV7-7 and TRBJ2-5; D uncertain. Germline V CDR1 and CDR2: SSHAT, FNYEAQ (reference sequence). The CDR3 loop spans 14 amino acids. Here the CDR3 reads CASSPAPSRETQYF. In DNA, the CDR3 is TGTGCTAGCAGCCCAGCCCCCTCTAGAGAGACCCAGTACTTC.

The gene calls are TRBV2 and TRBJ2-5; 8 bases fit TRBD1. The CDR3 is made up of 16 amino acids. V shed 4 bases, J shed 5 bases, and the junction held 12 bases outside the gene matches. The V gene's germline CDR1 is SNHLY and CDR2 FYNNEI. CDR3 sequence (DNA): TGTGCCAGCAGTGCATTGACAGGGGAAGTTTCGGAGACCCAGTACTTC. This translates into CASSALTGEVSETQYF.

The chain is built from TRBV10-2 and TRBJ2-2, with 8 bases lining up with TRBD1. J was trimmed by 1 base and V by 7 bases; bases with no gene match: 2. The CDR3 consists of 14 residues. Germline assignment: CDR1 WSHSY and CDR2 SAAADI. The CDR3 sequence: CASIDRGNTGELFF. Here the CDR3 DNA reads TGCGCCAGCATTGACAGGGGGAACACCGGGGAGCTGTTTTTT.

V gene TRBV14 combines with J gene TRBJ2-1; D remains ambiguous. CDR1 SGHDN and CDR2 FVKESK come from the germline V gene. V was trimmed by 4 bases and J by 7 bases, leaving 11 bases between them. The CDR3 consists of 13 residues. CDR3 DNA sequence: TGTGCCAGCAGCCGAGGTGGCTGGAATGAGCAGTTCTTC. Its protein product is CASSRGGWNEQFF.

This sequence joins TRBV29-1 and TRBJ2-2, with TRBD2 identical over 7 bases. Losses at the gene ends were 2 bases for V and 2 bases for J; bases not matched to a gene: 5. The CDR3 covers 15 residues. Per the germline V gene, CDR1 is SQVTM and CDR2 is ANQGSEA. The CDR3 DNA reads TGCAGCGTTGAATGGGGAGGGTTTAACACCGGGGAGCTGTTTTTT. Its protein product is CSVEWGGFNTGELFF.

V is TRBV9 and J is TRBJ2-5, with a possible D match to TRBD2 (6 bases). CDR3 length equals 16 residues. Per the germline V gene, CDR1 is SGDLS and CDR2 is YYNGEE. The ends were cut back, 0 bases at V and 5 bases at J, with 17 bases in the middle. The CDR3 here is CASSVDGAGPAETQYF. As DNA, the CDR3 is TGTGCCAGCAGCGTAGATGGAGCGGGTCCTGCTGAGACCCAGTACTTC. The full variable domain, its missing parts supplied by reference TRBV9 and TRBJ2-5, is DSGVTQTPKHLITATGQRVTLRCSPRSGDLSVYWYQQSLDQGLQFLIQYYNGEERAKGNILERFSAQQFPDLHSELNLSSLELGDSALYFCASSVDGAGPAETQYFGPGTRLLVL.

To note about this clone: Different DNA sequences within this sample yield the same CDR3. The gene calls are TRBV13 and TRBJ2-7, with 8 bases matching TRBD2. Germline trimming cut 5 bases from V and 3 bases from J; bases unmatched to any gene: 12. The CDR3 totals 16 residues. Germline-derived CDR1 and CDR2 are PRHDT and FYEKMQ (reference sequence). The CDR3 here is CASSPILAGYSYEQYF. The DNA for the CDR3 is TGTGCCAGCAGCCCTATCCTAGCGGGCTATAGCTACGAGCAGTACTTC.

The genes are TRBV7-9 and TRBJ1-2; D might be TRBD1 (6 bases). The CDR3 length is 17 residues. Trimming took 2 bases from V and 6 from J, leaving 22 bases between them. From germline, CDR1 is SEHNR and CDR2 FQNEAQ (reference sequence). CDR3 loop: CASSLSELGHPRDGYTF. The CDR3 DNA reads TGTGCCAGCAGCTTAAGTGAGCTGGGACACCCTCGGGATGGCTACACCTTC. The whole variable domain, filled in from reference TRBV7-9 and TRBJ1-2, reads DTGVSQNPRHKITKRGQNVTFRCDPISEHNRLYWYRQTLGQGPEFLTYFQNEAQLEKSRLLSDRFSAERPKGSFSTLEIQRTEQGDSAMYLCASSLSELGHPRDGYTFGSGTRLTVV.

The chain links TRBV30 to TRBJ2-3; maybe TRBD2 (7 bases). Germline-derived CDR1 and CDR2 are GTSNPN and SVGIG (reference sequence). The CDR3 extends over 13 amino acids. The V gene lost 5 bases and the J gene lost 4 bases, with 13 bases spanning the gap. CDR3 loop: CAWGRGPPDTQYF. As DNA, the CDR3 is TGTGCCTGGGGGCGGGGGCCTCCAGATACGCAGTATTTT. Complete variable domain (other parts from reference TRBV30 and TRBJ2-3): SQTIHQWPATLVQPVGSPLSLECTVEGTSNPNLYWYRQAAGRGLQLLFYSVGIGQISSEVPQNLSASRPQDRQFILSSKKLLLSDSGFYLCAWGRGPPDTQYFGPGTRLTVL.